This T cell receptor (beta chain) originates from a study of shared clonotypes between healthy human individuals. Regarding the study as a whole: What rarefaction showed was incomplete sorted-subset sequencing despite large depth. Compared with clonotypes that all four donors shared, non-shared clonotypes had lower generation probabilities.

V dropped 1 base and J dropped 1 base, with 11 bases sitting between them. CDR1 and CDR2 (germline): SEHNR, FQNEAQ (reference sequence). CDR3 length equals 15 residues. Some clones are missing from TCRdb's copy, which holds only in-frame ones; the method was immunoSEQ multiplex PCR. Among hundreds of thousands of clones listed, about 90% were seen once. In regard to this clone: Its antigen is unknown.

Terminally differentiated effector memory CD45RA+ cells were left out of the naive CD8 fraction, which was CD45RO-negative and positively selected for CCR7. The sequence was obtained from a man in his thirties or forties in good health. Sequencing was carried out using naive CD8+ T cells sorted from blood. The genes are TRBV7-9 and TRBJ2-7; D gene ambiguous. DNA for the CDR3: TGTGCCAGCAGCTTAGTCGTCGTGAGGTCCTACGAGCAGTACTTC. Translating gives CASSLVVVRSYEQYF.